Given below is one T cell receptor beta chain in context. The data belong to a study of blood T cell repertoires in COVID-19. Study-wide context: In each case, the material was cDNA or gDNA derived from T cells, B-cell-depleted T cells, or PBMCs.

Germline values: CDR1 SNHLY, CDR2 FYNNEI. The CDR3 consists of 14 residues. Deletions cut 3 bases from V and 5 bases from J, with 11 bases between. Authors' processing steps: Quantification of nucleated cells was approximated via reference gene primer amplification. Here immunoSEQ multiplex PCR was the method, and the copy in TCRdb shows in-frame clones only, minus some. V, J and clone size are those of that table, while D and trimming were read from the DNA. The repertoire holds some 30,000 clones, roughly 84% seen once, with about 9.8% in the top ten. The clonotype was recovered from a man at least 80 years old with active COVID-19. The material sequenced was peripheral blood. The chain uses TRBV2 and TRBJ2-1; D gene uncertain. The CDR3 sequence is CASSDRDTHNEQFF. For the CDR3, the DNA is TGTGCCAGCAGTGATCGAGACACCCACAATGAGCAGTTCTTC.